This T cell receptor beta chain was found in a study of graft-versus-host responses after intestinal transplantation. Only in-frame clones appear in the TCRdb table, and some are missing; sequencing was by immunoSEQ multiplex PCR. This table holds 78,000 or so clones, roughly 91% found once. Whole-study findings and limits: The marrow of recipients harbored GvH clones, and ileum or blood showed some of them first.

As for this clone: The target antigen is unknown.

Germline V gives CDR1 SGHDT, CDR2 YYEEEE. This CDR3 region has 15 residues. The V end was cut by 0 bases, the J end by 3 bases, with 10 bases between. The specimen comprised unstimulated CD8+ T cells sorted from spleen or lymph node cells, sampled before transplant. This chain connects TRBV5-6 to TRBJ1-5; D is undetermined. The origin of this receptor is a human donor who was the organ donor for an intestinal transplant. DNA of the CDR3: TGTGCCAGCAGCTTGGGGCAGGCATACAATCAGCCCCAGCATTTT. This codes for CASSLGQAYNQPQHF.